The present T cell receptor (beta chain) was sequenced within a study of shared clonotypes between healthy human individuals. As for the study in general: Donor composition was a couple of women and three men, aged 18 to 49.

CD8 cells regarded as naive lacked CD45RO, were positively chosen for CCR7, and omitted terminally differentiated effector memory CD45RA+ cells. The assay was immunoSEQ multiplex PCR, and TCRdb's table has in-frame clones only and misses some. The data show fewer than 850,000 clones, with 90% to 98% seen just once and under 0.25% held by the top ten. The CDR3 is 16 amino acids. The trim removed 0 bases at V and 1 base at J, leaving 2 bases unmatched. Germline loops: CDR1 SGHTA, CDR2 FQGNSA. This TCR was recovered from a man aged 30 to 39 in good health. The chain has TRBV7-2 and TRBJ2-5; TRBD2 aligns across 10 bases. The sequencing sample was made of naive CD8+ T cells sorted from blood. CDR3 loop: CASSLALAGPQETQYF. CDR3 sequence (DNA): TGTGCCAGCAGCTTAGCACTAGCGGGACCCCAAGAGACCCAGTACTTC.